Detailed here is one T cell receptor (beta chain). This receptor's antigen is unknown. No base-level quality is on record; no much larger clone is a single base apart. These data are taken from a study of cytomegalovirus exposure and HLA in healthy donors (dated by TCRdb to 2016 to 2017). Regarding the research as a whole: An earlier analysis of 587 of the donors reported about 260 Gb of sequence data and approximately 120 million unique TCR beta sequences obtained from about 200 million T cells. An early release covering just under 650 HLA-typed donors comprised about 290 gigabases of sequencing data and around 80 million unique TCR sequences. Of the roughly 410 genotyped donors, less than 85% were placed in the genetic ancestry cluster associated with self-reported Caucasian donors. The study aimed to test whether signatures of past pathogen exposure could be identified by cataloging public T cell receptors. The T cell repertoires of under 750 subjects were profiled by immunosequencing and related to cytomegalovirus serostatus. A separate validation cohort of 90 to 150 different subjects was used in addition to the 666-subject first cohort. To predict cytomegalovirus infection status, the study combined high-throughput TCR immunosequencing, statistical association of individual TCRs with disease status, and machine learning. A later analysis re-examined previously published TCR beta repertoires from more than 600 donors and added high-resolution HLA genotyping to investigate patterns of TCR occurrence. In the later analysis, no new phenotypic data were used to find candidate immune exposures; instead, reliance was placed on TCR beta sequences and their occurrence across donors. An earlier analysis of 587 of the donors used high-throughput TCR beta sequencing to judge whether each TCR beta V gene segment behaved as functional or pseudogenic. Alongside the repertoire data, information on donor age, sex, ethnicity and CMV serostatus was compiled. Genome-wide SNP genotypes for about 65% of the roughly 670 donors were used in a later genetic analysis, which treated that subset as a discovery cohort. All discovery cohort repertoires had been generated using a single sequencing platform. HLA typing included class I and class II loci at four-digit resolution. The number of typed donors differed by locus: about 620-640 for A, B, C, DRB1 and DQB1; 500 to 550 for DQA1; around 580 for DPA1; and roughly 470 for DPB1. Because of strong linkage in the cohort, roughly five DR-DQ haplotypes were treated as single units for association and clustering. Among 350 to 400 genotyped donors of the cohort, an average of approximately 240,000 unique TCR beta nucleotide sequences were sequenced per donor, roughly 18% of them non-productive. Results the study describes overall, beyond this receptor: According to a later analysis, parvovirus B19, influenza, CMV and Epstein-Barr virus appeared linked to several top co-occurrence clusters. HLA typing was unavailable for some donors at each locus, so association tests used only the typed subset. A later analysis found that TCR association rates varied across HLA loci, with DRB1 alleles showing the most associated TCRs and HLA-C alleles the fewest. Specific HLA alleles were associated with 18,000 or so TCR beta sequences at a false discovery rate of 0.05 in a later analysis. The classifier was reported to diagnose cytomegalovirus status with high specificity and sensitivity in both the original and validation cohorts. The cohort was sequenced for TCR beta chains only, and without alpha or paired-chain data the features that could be detected were limited. In a later analysis, HLA-associated TCR beta chains showed more clonal expansion and lower generation probabilities than non-associated chains that were equally common. For the cohort, immune exposure information was limited to CMV serostatus. A further reported finding was that TCR beta sequences accurately predicted the HLA-A and HLA-B alleles for most subjects in the first cohort. Sequencing depth was assumed to be roughly uniform across donors in the presence/absence analyses, though that assumption may not hold. Most CMV-associated TCR beta chains appeared to be HLA-restricted in a later analysis, and the HLA associations seemed to be driven largely by CMV exposure. An earlier analysis of approximately 540 of the donors showed that most TCR beta V segments appeared in productive rearrangements either about 90% or about 30% of the time, which broadly matched IMGT annotations. The authors suggested that the approach could potentially be generalized to other disease states and immunological phenotypes. A cluster of highly shared sequence variants was judged likely to be a technical artifact of the sequencing pipeline. Because counts were too low, around 17 rarely observed V segments, including chromosome 9 orphons, were left out of the earlier analysis of some 600 of the donors. Linkage disequilibrium might explain the correlated functional status among segregating V segments, but an unknown experimental factor could not be excluded. A total of some 180 TCR beta chains were listed by the study as associated with cytomegalovirus. Most TCR sequences were seen in very few donors, while some public TCRs were found in many individuals. When HLA alleles, especially DR and DQ, strongly co-occurred, TCR associations were difficult to assign to individual alleles. V-gene and J-gene trimming of TCR beta chains was associated with a missense DCLRE1C variant in a later genetic analysis, and the association was replicated in an independent cohort. According to a later genetic analysis, donors in an Asian-associated ancestry cluster had fewer N-insertions in productive TCRs than the approximately 690-donor mean. Three of the identified cytomegalovirus-associated TCR beta chains were confirmed in vitro to be specific for cytomegalovirus antigens.

Libraries were constructed by the immunoSEQ multiplex PCR assay. The multiplex PCR relied on a mix of 60 forward primers for TCR Vbeta segments and 13 reverse primers for TCR Jbeta segments. Amplification of the CDR3 region of rearranged TCR beta genes was performed with a multiplex PCR assay on genomic DNA. The amplified TCR beta libraries were sequenced on the Illumina HiSeq System as 87-base-pair reads. The paper's data handling went like this. A later analysis counted tens of millions of unique TCR beta chains across the 600 to 850 repertoires, and roughly 11 million of these chains were shared by at least two donors. A nearest-neighbor algorithm error-corrected the raw reads and collapsed the reads into unique sequences, merging closely related sequences to remove PCR and sequencing errors. Alignment of CDR3 sequences to IMGT reference sequences was used to assign V, D and J gene segments. For a sequence to be retained, a match of at least six nucleotides to both a V gene segment and a J gene segment was required. A rearrangement counted as productive if the CDR3 had no stop codons and remained in frame with V and J, and every other rearrangement counted as non-productive. Following IMGT convention, CDR3 was defined as the stretch from the second conserved V-encoded cysteine up to the conserved J-encoded phenylalanine. Sequences without an unambiguous match to a single V gene segment were excluded from the earlier analysis of approximately 600 of the donors. In an earlier analysis of some 590 of the donors, a V segment was called functional when productive rearrangements were above 56.7%, and segregating when the standard deviation between donors exceeded 5%. A statistical classification framework was developed to diagnose cytomegalovirus status using the catalog of TCR beta chain sequences. V and J gene assignment, in a later analysis, came from comparing TCR nucleotide sequences with IMGT/GENE-DB human TR gene sequences. Using the TCRdist pipeline, a later analysis assigned CDR3 sequences along with most-parsimonious VDJ recombination scenarios. In a later analysis, every TCR beta chain was defined by the combination of its CDR3 amino acid sequence and its V-gene family, and reads without a unique V-gene family were dropped. A later analysis removed 600 or so highly shared, low-generation-probability nucleotide sequences to deal with suspected cross-contamination and a sequencing artifact. In a later analysis, a clonal expansion index for each public chain was calculated from normalized within-repertoire ranks of inferred template counts. In a later analysis, generation probabilities were computed with a VDJ recombination model fitted to out-of-frame rearrangements, and the resulting probabilities were checked against IGoR. Hypergeometric tests were used in a later analysis to score TCR-TCR, TCR-HLA and TCR-CMV co-occurrence, with a repertoire-size bias correction applied to the TCR pairs. In a later analysis, false discovery rates were estimated by permuting HLA or CMV assignments 20 times. In a later analysis, co-occurring TCRs were grouped with DBSCAN, and TCRdist sequence similarity was added when clustering was performed within HLA-allele-positive subsets. Co-occurrence clustering excluded repertoires with fewer than 30,000 or more than 120,000 public chains, plus five with anomalous nucleotide sharing. The immuneACCESS repertoire file appears here via TCRdb, limited to in-frame rearrangements. These files lack a portion of the clones; in checked studies, under half of the deficit traces to unresolved V genes, and the cause of the others is not known. V, J and clone size were drawn from that table, and D and trimming were deduced from the DNA. The sample table lists around 190,000 clones, 70% to 90% of them with a count of one. In total, the top ten clones hold around 1.5% of the sample.

The cohort consisted of 600 to 700 healthy bone marrow donors. Cohort members were all nominally healthy when sampled, although unrecorded immune exposures were likely present. The donor tested CMV seronegative and was one of the 352 seronegative cohort members. A peripheral blood sample was collected from each donor, and TCR beta sequencing was performed on peripheral blood mononuclear cells. Genomic DNA extraction from the blood cell samples was performed with the Qiagen DNeasy Blood Extraction Kit. The TCR originated in a woman younger than 30 in good health and CMV-seronegative. The sample comprised PBMCs.

The bases read TGTGCCAGCAGCTTCCCAGGGGCAGATACGCAGTATTTT. It specifies CASSFPGADTQYF. The receptor chain draws on TRBV7-2 and TRBJ2-3; perhaps TRBD1 is the D gene, with 6 bases matching. The CDR3, from cysteine to phenylalanine, totals 13 residues. Only the CDR3 portion is preserved as DNA: 39 bases, with reading frame beginning at the first base. V is clipped by 3 bases and J by 4 bases, and the sequence between their germline boundaries is 8 bases long. CDR1 SGHTA and CDR2 FQGNSA were looked up in the germline V gene. Reference TRBV7-2 and TRBJ2-3 proteins supply the regions before and after the CDR3; the full variable domain is: GAGVSQSPSNKVTEKGKDVELRCDPISGHTALYWYRQSLGQGLEFLIYFQGNSAPDKSGLPSDRFSAERTGGSVSTLTIQRTQQEDSAVYLCASSFPGADTQYFGPGTRLTVL.